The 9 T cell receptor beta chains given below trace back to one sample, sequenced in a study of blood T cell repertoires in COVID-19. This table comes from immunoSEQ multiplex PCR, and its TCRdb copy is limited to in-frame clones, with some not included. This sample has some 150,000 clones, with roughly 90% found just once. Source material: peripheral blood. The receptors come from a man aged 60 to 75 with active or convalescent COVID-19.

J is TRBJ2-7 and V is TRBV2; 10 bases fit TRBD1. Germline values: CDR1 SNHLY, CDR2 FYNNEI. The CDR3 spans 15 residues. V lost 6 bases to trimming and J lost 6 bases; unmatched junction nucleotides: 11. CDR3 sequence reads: CASRPGTGDHIEQYF. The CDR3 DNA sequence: TGTGCCAGCAGACCCGGGACAGGGGACCATATCGAGCAGTACTTC.

CDR3 sequence (DNA): TGTGCCAGCAGCTTGGGGGCCGACAGGGGCCGGGGGGCTGAAGCTTTCTTT. Encoded protein: CASSLGADRGRGAEAFF. V and J are TRBV5-4 and TRBJ1-1; 8 bases are a match to TRBD1. Losses at the gene ends were 0 bases for V and 6 bases for J; bases not matched to a gene: 13. This CDR3 is 17 amino acids long. The germline V gene encodes CDR1 SGHNT and CDR2 YYREEE (reference sequence).

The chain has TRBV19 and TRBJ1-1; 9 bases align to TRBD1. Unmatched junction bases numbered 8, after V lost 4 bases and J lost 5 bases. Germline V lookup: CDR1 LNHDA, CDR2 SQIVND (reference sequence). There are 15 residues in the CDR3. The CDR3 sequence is CASSTRQGVRTEAFF. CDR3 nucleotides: TGTGCCAGTAGTACCCGACAGGGGGTTCGGACTGAAGCTTTCTTT.

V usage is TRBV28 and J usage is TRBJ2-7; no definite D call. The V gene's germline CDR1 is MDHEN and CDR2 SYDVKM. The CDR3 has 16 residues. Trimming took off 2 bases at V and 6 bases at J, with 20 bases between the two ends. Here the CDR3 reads CASSLAAGPRIGEQYF. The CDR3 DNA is TGTGCCAGCAGTTTAGCCGCAGGCCCGCGAATCGGCGAGCAGTACTTC.

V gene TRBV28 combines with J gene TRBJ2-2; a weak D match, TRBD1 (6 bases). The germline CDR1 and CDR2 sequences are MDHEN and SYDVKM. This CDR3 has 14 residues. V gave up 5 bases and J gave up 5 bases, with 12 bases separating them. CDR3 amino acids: CASSPAGQTGELFF. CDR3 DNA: TGTGCCAGCAGTCCCGCCGGACAGACCGGGGAGCTGTTTTTT.

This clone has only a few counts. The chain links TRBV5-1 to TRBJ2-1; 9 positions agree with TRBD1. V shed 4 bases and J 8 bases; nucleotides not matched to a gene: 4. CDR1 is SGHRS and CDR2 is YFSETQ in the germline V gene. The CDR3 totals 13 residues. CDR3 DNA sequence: TGCGCCAGCAGCGAACAGGGGGCTGATGAGCAGTTCTTC. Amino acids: CASSEQGADEQFF.

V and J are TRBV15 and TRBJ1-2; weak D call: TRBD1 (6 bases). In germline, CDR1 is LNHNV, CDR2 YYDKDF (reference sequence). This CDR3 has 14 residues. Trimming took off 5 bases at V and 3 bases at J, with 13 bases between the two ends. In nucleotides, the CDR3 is TGTGCCACCAGCGGGGGCAGCGGCGACTATGGCTACACCTTC. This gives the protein CATSGGSGDYGYTF.

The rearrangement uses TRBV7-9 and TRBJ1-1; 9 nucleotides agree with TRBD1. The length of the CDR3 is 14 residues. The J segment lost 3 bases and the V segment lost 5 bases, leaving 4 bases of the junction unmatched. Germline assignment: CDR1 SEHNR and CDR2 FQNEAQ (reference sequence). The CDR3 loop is CASSPGTGHTEAFF. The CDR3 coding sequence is TGTGCCAGCAGCCCAGGGACAGGGCACACTGAAGCTTTCTTT.

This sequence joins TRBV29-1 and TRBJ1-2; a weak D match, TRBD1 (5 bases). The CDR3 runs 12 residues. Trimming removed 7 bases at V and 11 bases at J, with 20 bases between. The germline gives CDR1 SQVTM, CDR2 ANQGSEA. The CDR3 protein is CSAFGTQRPYTF. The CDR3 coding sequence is TGCAGCGCCTTCGGGACTCAACGACCGTACACCTTC.